These T cell receptor beta chains were read from a single sample in a study of T cell changes during pregnancy in multiple sclerosis. Sequencing was performed with immunoSEQ multiplex PCR; in TCRdb, only in-frame clones are kept and a portion is missing. The sample contains about 33,000 clones, 85% to 95% of which appear only once. Sequenced material: PBMCs (not recorded whether the cells were cultured). The receptors were sampled from a female donor with multiple sclerosis, enrolled in a pregnancy study. Both conserved end residues are part of each CDR3. The D gene is left open where the match is weak. For some rows the clone size is stated as once, few or many, or as a class when expanded; others skip it.

v_gene,abundance,j_gene,d_gene,CDR3nt,CDR3aa
TRBV27,NA,TRBJ2-7,TRBD2,TGTGCCAGCAGGGCCGGGACTAGCTCCTACGAGCAGTACTTC,CASRAGTSSYEQYF
TRBV28,few,TRBJ1-1,TRBD1,TGTGCCAGCAAATTACGGACAGGGGGAGCTTTCTTT,CASKLRTGGAFF
TRBV7-9,NA,TRBJ2-1,NA,TGTGCCAGCAGCCCCAGAGGGACTGCGGTTGAGCAGTTCTTC,CASSPRGTAVEQFF
TRBV18,NA,TRBJ2-3,NA,TGTGCCAGCTCACCAGCCGGTTCTTGGGGGGCCAGAGATACGCAGTATTTT,CASSPAGSWGARDTQYF
TRBV28,NA,TRBJ1-1,NA,TGTGCCAGCAGTTTAGTGGACAGTCTGGCATTT,CASSLVDSLAF
TRBV28,NA,TRBJ1-1,NA,TGTGCCAGCAGTTTTTCCGGGTATGAAGCTTTCTTT,CASSFSGYEAFF
TRBV5-1,NA,TRBJ2-7,TRBD2,TGCGCCAGCAGCGACGGGACTAGCGTCTCCTACGAGCAGTACTTC,CASSDGTSVSYEQYF
TRBV6-5,NA,TRBJ2-7,TRBD1,TGTGCCAGCAGTTACTCGATCGGACAGGCCGACTACGAGCAGTACTTC,CASSYSIGQADYEQYF
TRBV5-1,NA,TRBJ2-1,NA,TGCGCCAGCAGCCTGGCTAGAAACAATGAGCAGTTCTTC,CASSLARNNEQFF
TRBV7-9,NA,TRBJ1-1,NA,TGTGCCAGCAGCTTAGACGGGGTGAACACTGAAGCTTTCTTT,CASSLDGVNTEAFF
TRBV6-5,NA,TRBJ2-7,TRBD1,TGTGCCAGCAGTTACTCACAGGGGGCGACCGAGCAGTACTTC,CASSYSQGATEQYF
TRBV6-4,NA,TRBJ2-3,NA,TGTGCCAGCAGTGACGAAGCAGGTCGTAGCACAGATACGCAGTATTTT,CASSDEAGRSTDTQYF
TRBV11-2,NA,TRBJ1-1,NA,TGTGCCAGCAGCTTACAGGTTGGGCTAACTGAAGCTTTCTTT,CASSLQVGLTEAFF
TRBV6-5,NA,TRBJ1-1,NA,TGTGCCAGCAGTTACTCAGGGCAGGGCACTGAAGCTTTCTTT,CASSYSGQGTEAFF
TRBV29-1,NA,TRBJ2-3,NA,TGCAGCGTTGAAGGGGGGTTCACAGATACGCAGTATTTT,CSVEGGFTDTQYF
TRBV29-1,NA,TRBJ2-4,TRBD1,TGCAGCGTTCGGACAGGGAACATTCAGTACTTC,CSVRTGNIQYF
TRBV10-3,once,TRBJ1-1,TRBD1,TGTGCCATCAGCGGACAGGGGGCCGGGACTGAAGCTTTCTTT,CAISGQGAGTEAFF
TRBV5-5,NA,TRBJ2-7,TRBD2,TGTGCCAGCAGCTTAGGACTAGCGGGTGTCTACGAGCAGTACTTC,CASSLGLAGVYEQYF
TRBV6-5,NA,TRBJ2-5,NA,TGTGCCAGCAGCCCTTTAGCCCAAGAGACCCAGTACTTC,CASSPLAQETQYF
TRBV13,NA,TRBJ1-5,NA,TGTGCCAGCAGCTTACGTAGGGAGTCGGGCAATCAGCCCCAGCATTTT,CASSLRRESGNQPQHF
TRBV9,NA,TRBJ2-1,NA,TGTGCCAGCAGCGTAGGGGCGGGAAATGAGCAGTTCTTC,CASSVGAGNEQFF
TRBV18,NA,TRBJ1-1,NA,TGTGCCAGCTCACCACCGGGAGTCACTGAAGCTTTCTTT,CASSPPGVTEAFF
TRBV4-1,NA,TRBJ2-3,NA,TGCGCCAGCAGCCAAGTGGTCAGTCACACAGATACGCAGTATTTT,CASSQVVSHTDTQYF